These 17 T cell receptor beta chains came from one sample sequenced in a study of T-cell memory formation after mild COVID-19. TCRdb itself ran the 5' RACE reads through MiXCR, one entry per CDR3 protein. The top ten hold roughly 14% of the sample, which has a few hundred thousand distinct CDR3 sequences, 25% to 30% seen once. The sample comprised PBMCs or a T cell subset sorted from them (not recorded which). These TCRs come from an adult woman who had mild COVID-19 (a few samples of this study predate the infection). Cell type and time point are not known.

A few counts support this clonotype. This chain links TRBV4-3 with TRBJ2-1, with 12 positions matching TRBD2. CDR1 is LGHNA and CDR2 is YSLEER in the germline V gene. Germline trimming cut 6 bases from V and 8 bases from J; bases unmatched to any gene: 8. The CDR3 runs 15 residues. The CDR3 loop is CASSRGLAGRDEQFF. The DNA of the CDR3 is TGCGCCAGCAGTCGAGGACTAGCGGGAAGGGATGAGCAGTTCTTC.

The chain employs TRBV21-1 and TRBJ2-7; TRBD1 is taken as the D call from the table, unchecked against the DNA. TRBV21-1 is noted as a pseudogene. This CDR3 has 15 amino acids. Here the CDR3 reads CASSSWTGLTYEQYF. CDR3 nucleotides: TGTGCCAGCAGCTCTTGGACAGGATTAACCTACGAGCAGTACTTC.

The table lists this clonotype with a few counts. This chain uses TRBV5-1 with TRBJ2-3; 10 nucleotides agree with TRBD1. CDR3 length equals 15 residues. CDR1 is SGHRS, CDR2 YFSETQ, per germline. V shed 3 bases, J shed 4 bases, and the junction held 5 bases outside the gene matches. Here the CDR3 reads CASSSSGQGADTQYF. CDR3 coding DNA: TGCGCCAGCAGCTCCTCCGGACAGGGGGCAGATACGCAGTATTTT.

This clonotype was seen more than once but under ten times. Here the CDR3 DNA reads TGTGCCAGCAGCTTACGTATCCTGGATGAAAAACTGTTTTTT. It yields the protein CASSLRILDEKLFF. The chain couples TRBV11-2 to TRBJ1-4; unclear D gene. The V and J ends lost 2 bases and 6 bases respectively, with 10 bases between them. This CDR3 has 14 residues. The germline gives CDR1 SGHAT, CDR2 FQNNGV.

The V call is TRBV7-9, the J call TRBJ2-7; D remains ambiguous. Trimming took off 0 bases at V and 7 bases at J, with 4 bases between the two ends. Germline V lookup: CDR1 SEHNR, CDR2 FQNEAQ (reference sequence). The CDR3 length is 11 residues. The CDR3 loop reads CASSLAREQYF. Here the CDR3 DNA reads TGTGCCAGCAGCTTAGCGAGGGAGCAGTACTTC.

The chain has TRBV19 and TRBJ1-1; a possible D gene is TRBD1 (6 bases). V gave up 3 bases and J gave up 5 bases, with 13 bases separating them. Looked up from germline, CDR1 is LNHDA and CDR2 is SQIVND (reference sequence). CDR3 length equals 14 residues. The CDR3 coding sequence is TGTGCCAGTAGTATCCAGGGGATCCGGACTGAAGCTTTCTTT. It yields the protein CASSIQGIRTEAFF.

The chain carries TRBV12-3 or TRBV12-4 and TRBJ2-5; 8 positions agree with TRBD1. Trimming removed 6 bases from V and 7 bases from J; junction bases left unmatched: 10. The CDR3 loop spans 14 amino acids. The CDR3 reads CASSHDRGGGTQYF. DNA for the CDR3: TGTGCCAGCAGCCATGACAGGGGAGGAGGGACCCAGTACTTC.

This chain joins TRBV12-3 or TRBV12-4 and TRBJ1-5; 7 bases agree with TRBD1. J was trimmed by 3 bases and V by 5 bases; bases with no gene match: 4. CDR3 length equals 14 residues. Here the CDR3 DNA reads TGTGCCAGCAGTATGACAGGGCTCAATCAGCCCCAGCATTTT. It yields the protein CASSMTGLNQPQHF.

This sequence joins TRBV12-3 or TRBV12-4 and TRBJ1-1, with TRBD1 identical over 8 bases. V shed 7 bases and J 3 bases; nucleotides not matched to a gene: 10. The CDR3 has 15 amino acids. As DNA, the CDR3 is TGTGCCAGCAAAGGACAGGGCACGGGTGACACTGAAGCTTTCTTT. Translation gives CASKGQGTGDTEAFF.

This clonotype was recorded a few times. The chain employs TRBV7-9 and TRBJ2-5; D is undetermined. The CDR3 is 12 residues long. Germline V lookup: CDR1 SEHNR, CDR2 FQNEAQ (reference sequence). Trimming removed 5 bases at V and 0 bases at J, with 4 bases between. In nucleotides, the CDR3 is TGTGCCAGCAGCCGAAACCAAGAGACCCAGTACTTC. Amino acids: CASSRNQETQYF.

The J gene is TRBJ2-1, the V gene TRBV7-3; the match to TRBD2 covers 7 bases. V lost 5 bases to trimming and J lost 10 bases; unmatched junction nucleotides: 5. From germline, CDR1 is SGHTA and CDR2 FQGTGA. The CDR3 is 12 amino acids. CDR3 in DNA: TGTGCCAGCAGCGTAGTTAGCGGGGAGCAGTTCTTC. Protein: CASSVVSGEQFF.

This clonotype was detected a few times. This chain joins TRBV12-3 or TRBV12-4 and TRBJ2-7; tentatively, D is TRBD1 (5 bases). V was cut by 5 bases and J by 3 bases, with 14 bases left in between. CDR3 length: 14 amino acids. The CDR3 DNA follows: TGTGCCAGCAGTATCGACAGTGCCATCTACGAGCAGTACTTC. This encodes CASSIDSAIYEQYF.

CDR3 in amino acids: CASSSTVGSNYGYTF. The DNA of the CDR3 is TGTGCCAGTAGTTCTACAGTGGGCTCTAACTATGGCTACACCTTC. The chain has TRBV19 and TRBJ1-2; D uncertain. This CDR3 spans 15 amino acids. Germline V gene sequence: CDR1 LNHDA, CDR2 SQIVND (reference sequence). The ends were cut back, 5 bases at V and 0 bases at J, with 13 bases in the middle.

The CDR3 coding sequence is TGTGCCAGCAGTTCCCACCTCGGGACTCCGGATGGCTACACCTTC. Residues: CASSSHLGTPDGYTF. This sequence joins TRBV6-2 or TRBV6-3 and TRBJ1-2; TRBD1 is a possible D gene (5 bases). The V gene lost 4 bases and the J gene lost 6 bases, with 18 bases spanning the gap. Germline CDR1 and CDR2: MNHEY and SVGEGT. The CDR3 covers 15 residues.

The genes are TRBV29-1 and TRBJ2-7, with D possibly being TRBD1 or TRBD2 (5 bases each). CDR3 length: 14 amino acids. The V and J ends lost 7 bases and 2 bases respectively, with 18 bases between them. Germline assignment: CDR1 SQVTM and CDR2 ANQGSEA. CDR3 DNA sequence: TGCAGCGGGCCCGGGGACCGACCTACCTACGAGCAGTACTTC. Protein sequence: CSGPGDRPTYEQYF.

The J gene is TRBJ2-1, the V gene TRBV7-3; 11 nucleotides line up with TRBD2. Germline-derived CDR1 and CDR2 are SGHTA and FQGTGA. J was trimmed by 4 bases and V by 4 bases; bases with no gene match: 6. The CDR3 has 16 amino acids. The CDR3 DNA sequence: TGTGCCAGCAGCTACACCGGGACTAGCGGTTACAATGAGCAGTTCTTC. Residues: CASSYTGTSGYNEQFF.

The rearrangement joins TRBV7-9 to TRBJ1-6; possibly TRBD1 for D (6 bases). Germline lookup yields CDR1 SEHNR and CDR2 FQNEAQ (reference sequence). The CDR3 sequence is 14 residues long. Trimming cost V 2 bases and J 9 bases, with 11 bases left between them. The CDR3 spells CASSLSGEGSPLHF. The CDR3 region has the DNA TGTGCCAGCAGCTTATCAGGGGAAGGTTCACCCCTCCACTTT.